Listed below are T cell receptor beta chains from one sample, sequenced in a study of cytomegalovirus exposure and HLA in healthy donors. Libraries were prepared by immunoSEQ multiplex PCR; TCRdb keeps only in-frame clonotypes and omits some of them. This sample has about 150,000 clones, with about 61% found just once. Input material: PBMCs. The receptors were sampled from a woman aged 40 to 55 in good health and CMV-seronegative. The CDR3 runs from the conserved cysteine through the conserved F or W. The order of the fields is V gene, J gene, clone size, D gene, CDR3 DNA, CDR3 protein. A D gene is named only where the DNA matches it firmly. Size values are once, few and many counts, or a class for expanded clones, and some rows have none.

V gene: TRBV27; J gene: TRBJ2-1; clone size: -; D gene: TRBD2; CDR3 DNA: TGTGCCAGCAGTCCCGGGACTAGCGGGGCCCTCTCCTACAATGAGCAGTTCTTC; CDR3 protein: CASSPGTSGALSYNEQFF
V gene: TRBV18; J gene: TRBJ2-7; clone size: -; D gene: -; CDR3 DNA: TGTGCCAGCTCACCACGGGACAAGAACAGTGGGGAGCAGTACTTC; CDR3 protein: CASSPRDKNSGEQYF
V gene: TRBV7-6; J gene: TRBJ2-2; clone size: few; D gene: -; CDR3 DNA: TGTGCCAGCAGCTTAGGGACCGCGGGCACCGGGGAGCTGTTTTTT; CDR3 protein: CASSLGTAGTGELFF
V gene: TRBV27; J gene: TRBJ1-1; clone size: -; D gene: -; CDR3 DNA: TGTGCCAGCAGTCCCTCGGGCGGGCTACAAGCTTTCTTT; CDR3 protein: CASSPSGGLQAFF
V gene: TRBV21-1; J gene: TRBJ1-4; clone size: few; D gene: -; CDR3 DNA: TGTGCCAGCAGCACCCGGGACAAGGAAAAACTGTTTTTT; CDR3 protein: CASSTRDKEKLFF
V gene: TRBV6-6; J gene: TRBJ1-1; clone size: -; D gene: -; CDR3 DNA: TGTGCCAGCAGTTACAGCTTTGAAGCTTTCTTT; CDR3 protein: CASSYSFEAFF
V gene: TRBV6-6; J gene: TRBJ1-4; clone size: few; D gene: -; CDR3 DNA: TGTGCCAGCAGCCACTTGGTGGCAGGGTATGAAAAACTGTTTTTT; CDR3 protein: CASSHLVAGYEKLFF
V gene: TRBV29-1; J gene: TRBJ2-2; clone size: -; D gene: -; CDR3 DNA: TGCAGCGTTGAAGGGCAGGGGCCCAACACCGGGGAGCTGTTTTTT; CDR3 protein: CSVEGQGPNTGELFF
V gene: TRBV19; J gene: TRBJ2-7; clone size: once; D gene: TRBD1; CDR3 DNA: TGTGCCAGTAGTCCCGGGACAGGCCTACCTTCCTACGAGCAGTACTTC; CDR3 protein: CASSPGTGLPSYEQYF
V gene: TRBV2; J gene: TRBJ2-7; clone size: few; D gene: -; CDR3 DNA: TGTGCCAGCAGAGGACCCGGGACAAACGAGCAGTACTTC; CDR3 protein: CASRGPGTNEQYF
V gene: TRBV7-2; J gene: TRBJ1-1; clone size: -; D gene: TRBD1; CDR3 DNA: TGTGCCAGCAGGGGACAGATGAACACTGAAGCTTTCTTT; CDR3 protein: CASRGQMNTEAFF
V gene: TRBV5-1; J gene: TRBJ1-2; clone size: -; D gene: TRBD1; CDR3 DNA: TGCGCCAGCAGCCCGGGACAGGGCTATGGCTACACCTTC; CDR3 protein: CASSPGQGYGYTF
V gene: TRBV5-1; J gene: TRBJ1-3; clone size: -; D gene: TRBD1; CDR3 DNA: TGCGCCAGCAGCCCCGCCCGGGACAGTGGAAACACCATATATTTT; CDR3 protein: CASSPARDSGNTIYF
V gene: TRBV9; J gene: TRBJ1-5; clone size: once; D gene: -; CDR3 DNA: TGTGCCAGCAGCGGAGGCAATCAGCCCCAGCATTTT; CDR3 protein: CASSGGNQPQHF
V gene: TRBV28; J gene: TRBJ1-1; clone size: -; D gene: -; CDR3 DNA: TGTGCCAGCAGTCACCTCGGGGTCTTAAAATTGAACACTGAAGCTTTCTTT; CDR3 protein: CASSHLGVLKLNTEAFF
V gene: TRBV2; J gene: TRBJ1-1; clone size: -; D gene: -; CDR3 DNA: TGTGCCAGCAGTGACAGGGTTACTGAAGCTTTCTTT; CDR3 protein: CASSDRVTEAFF
V gene: TRBV15; J gene: TRBJ1-1; clone size: once; D gene: -; CDR3 DNA: TGTGCCACCAGCAGAGGGGAGGATACCGAAGCTTTCTTT; CDR3 protein: CATSRGEDTEAFF
V gene: TRBV27; J gene: TRBJ1-1; clone size: -; D gene: -; CDR3 DNA: TGTGCCAGCAGTTTAAACAGGGCAGCTCCCACTGAAGCTTTCTTT; CDR3 protein: CASSLNRAAPTEAFF
V gene: TRBV27; J gene: TRBJ2-7; clone size: few; D gene: TRBD1; CDR3 DNA: TGTGCCAGCTCGACAGGGTTGGGGTACGAGCAGTACTTC; CDR3 protein: CASSTGLGYEQYF
V gene: TRBV15; J gene: TRBJ1-2; clone size: once; D gene: TRBD1; CDR3 DNA: TGTGCCACCAGCAGGGACAGGATCTCATATGGCTACACCTTC; CDR3 protein: CATSRDRISYGYTF
V gene: TRBV6-1; J gene: TRBJ2-3; clone size: -; D gene: TRBD2; CDR3 DNA: TGTGCCAGCACCCCCCAGCGGGGGTTGTCAGATACGCAGTATTTT; CDR3 protein: CASTPQRGLSDTQYF
V gene: TRBV27; J gene: TRBJ1-4; clone size: -; D gene: -; CDR3 DNA: TGTGCCAGCAGTTCTCCAGGGGTGGGTGATGAAAAACTGTTTTTT; CDR3 protein: CASSSPGVGDEKLFF
V gene: TRBV7-2; J gene: TRBJ1-2; clone size: -; D gene: -; CDR3 DNA: TGTGCCAGCAGAGTCGTCCGAAGGGCGGGCTATGGCTACACCTTC; CDR3 protein: CASRVVRRAGYGYTF
V gene: TRBV9; J gene: TRBJ2-3; clone size: -; D gene: TRBD2; CDR3 DNA: TGTGCCAGCAGCGTAGACGGCGGGGGGGTCACAGATACGCAGTATTTT; CDR3 protein: CASSVDGGGVTDTQYF
V gene: TRBV30; J gene: TRBJ2-7; clone size: -; D gene: -; CDR3 DNA: TGTGCCTGGAGTGTAGATACAGGAGACGAGCAGTACTTC; CDR3 protein: CAWSVDTGDEQYF
V gene: TRBV2; J gene: TRBJ2-7; clone size: -; D gene: -; CDR3 DNA: TGTGCCAGCAGTCCCCCCGAGGGCGAGCAGTACTTC; CDR3 protein: CASSPPEGEQYF
V gene: TRBV5-1; J gene: TRBJ2-2; clone size: -; D gene: TRBD2; CDR3 DNA: TGCGCCAGCAGCTTACTAGCGGGGGGCACCGGGGAGCTGTTTTTT; CDR3 protein: CASSLLAGGTGELFF
V gene: TRBV11-2; J gene: TRBJ2-1; clone size: -; D gene: TRBD2; CDR3 DNA: TGTGCCACCAGCGGGGGGGGAGGTGTCAATGAGCAGTTCTTC; CDR3 protein: CATSGGGGVNEQFF
V gene: TRBV9; J gene: TRBJ1-1; clone size: few; D gene: -; CDR3 DNA: TGTGCCAGCAGCGTAGCCGGGACAATGAACACTGAAGCTTTCTTT; CDR3 protein: CASSVAGTMNTEAFF
V gene: TRBV5-6; J gene: TRBJ2-5; clone size: -; D gene: TRBD1; CDR3 DNA: TGTGCCAGCAGCCCCGGACAGGGGCAAGAGACCCAGTACTTC; CDR3 protein: CASSPGQGQETQYF
V gene: TRBV11-2; J gene: TRBJ1-1; clone size: -; D gene: -; CDR3 DNA: TGTGCCAGCAGCTCCATACAGGGGAACACTGAAGCTTTCTTT; CDR3 protein: CASSSIQGNTEAFF
V gene: TRBV2; J gene: TRBJ1-1; clone size: -; D gene: -; CDR3 DNA: TGTGCCAGCAGTGATACCTTCCAGGGTGGGAACACTGAAGCTTTCTTT; CDR3 protein: CASSDTFQGGNTEAFF
V gene: TRBV4-3; J gene: TRBJ1-1; clone size: few; D gene: -; CDR3 DNA: TGCGCCAGCAGCGCCGCCAGGGGCACTGAAGCTTTCTTT; CDR3 protein: CASSAARGTEAFF
V gene: TRBV18; J gene: TRBJ1-5; clone size: -; D gene: -; CDR3 DNA: TGTGCCAGCTCACCAGGCCGGGGGTTACAGCCCCAGCATTTT; CDR3 protein: CASSPGRGLQPQHF
V gene: TRBV7-2; J gene: TRBJ1-1; clone size: -; D gene: -; CDR3 DNA: TGTGCCAGCAGCAAGGAGGGTTACACTGAAGCTTTCTTT; CDR3 protein: CASSKEGYTEAFF
V gene: TRBV21-1; J gene: TRBJ1-5; clone size: -; D gene: -; CDR3 DNA: TGTGCCAGCAGCAAATGGGGACAGGGGGTAAGCAATCAGCCCCAGCATTTT; CDR3 protein: CASSKWGQGVSNQPQHF
V gene: TRBV5-6; J gene: TRBJ2-7; clone size: once; D gene: -; CDR3 DNA: TGTGCCAGCAGCCTACCAGGTACAAACTCCTACGAGCAGTACTTC; CDR3 protein: CASSLPGTNSYEQYF
V gene: TRBV7-9; J gene: TRBJ1-4; clone size: -; D gene: -; CDR3 DNA: TGTGCCAGCAGCTTCATTGGGGGCACTAATGAAAAACTGTTTTTT; CDR3 protein: CASSFIGGTNEKLFF
V gene: TRBV5-6; J gene: TRBJ2-1; clone size: few; D gene: TRBD2; CDR3 DNA: TGTGCCAGCAGCTTGGGGGGGGGTGGAGGGTCCTACAATGAGCAGTTCTTC; CDR3 protein: CASSLGGGGGSYNEQFF
V gene: TRBV6-5; J gene: TRBJ1-1; clone size: -; D gene: TRBD1; CDR3 DNA: TGTGCCAGCAGTTACTCGAGTAACAGGGGCGAAGCTTTCTTT; CDR3 protein: CASSYSSNRGEAFF
V gene: TRBV18; J gene: TRBJ1-2; clone size: -; D gene: -; CDR3 DNA: TGTGCCAGCTCACCACCGCGTGGTGCAGGGGAGACTGATGGCTACACCTTC; CDR3 protein: CASSPPRGAGETDGYTF
V gene: TRBV6-4; J gene: TRBJ2-1; clone size: -; D gene: TRBD2; CDR3 DNA: TGTGCCAGCAGTGCCTCGCGGGGGGGTAGTGAGCAGTTCTTC; CDR3 protein: CASSASRGGSEQFF
V gene: TRBV6-1; J gene: TRBJ1-2; clone size: -; D gene: -; CDR3 DNA: TGTGCCAGCAGACCCAACACAGGCCATAACTATGGCTACACCTTC; CDR3 protein: CASRPNTGHNYGYTF
V gene: TRBV6-1; J gene: TRBJ2-5; clone size: -; D gene: TRBD2; CDR3 DNA: TGTGCCAACGCCTGGACTAGCGGGATCCAAGAGACCCAGTACTTC; CDR3 protein: CANAWTSGIQETQYF